What follows are 9 T cell receptor beta chains derived from one specimen sequenced in a study of type 1 regulatory T cells. TCRdb redid the calling of the reads with MiXCR, one entry per CDR3 protein. The sample holds approximately 97,000 distinct CDR3 sequences, around a third seen once. Sequencing was performed on CD4+ T cells, either the whole sample or a sorted fraction (not recorded which). The receptors were gathered from a human donor in good health.

There are a few counts of this clonotype. The rearrangement links TRBV7-3 to TRBJ2-5; D is perhaps TRBD1 (5 bases). V was cut by 2 bases and J by 2 bases, with 9 bases left in between. From germline, CDR1 is SGHTA and CDR2 FQGTGA. The CDR3 is made up of 14 amino acids. CDR3 loop: CASSLSGAQETQYF. The CDR3 DNA reads TGTGCCAGCAGCTTATCTGGGGCGCAAGAGACCCAGTACTTC.

This rearrangement joins TRBV14 to TRBJ2-5, with TRBD2 as a possible D gene (6 bases). Per the germline V gene, CDR1 is SGHDN and CDR2 is FVKESK. The CDR3 consists of 16 residues. Trimming took 6 bases from V and 0 from J, leaving 17 bases between them. The CDR3 here is CASSRRLAGYQETQYF. CDR3 DNA: TGTGCCAGCAGTCGACGACTCGCGGGGTACCAAGAGACCCAGTACTTC.

The chain uses TRBV21-1 and TRBJ1-5; TRBD1, the table's D call, lacks a check against the DNA. TRBV21-1 is a pseudogene segment. This CDR3 has 19 amino acids. The CDR3 protein is CASSKQRQGFDQDNQPQHF. CDR3 DNA sequence: TGTGCCAGCAGCAAACAGAGACAGGGGTTCGACCAAGACAATCAGCCCCAGCATTTT.

Regarding this clonotype: At one of its ends the junction is not consistent with the germline gene, which may arise from a read error. The chain recombines TRBV7-2 with TRBJ2-5; D may be TRBD1 (5 bases). This CDR3 contains 15 residues. CDR1 is SGHTA, CDR2 FQGNSA, per germline. The CDR3 coding sequence is TGTGCCAGCAGCTCACAGCCTGGGGCCCAAGAGACCCGGTACTTC. Translation: CASSSQPGAQETRYF.

The V call is TRBV20-1, the J call TRBJ2-2; D ambiguous. From germline, CDR1 is DFQATT and CDR2 SNEGSKA (reference sequence). V lost 6 bases and J lost 0, with 11 bases in between. The CDR3 contains 14 residues. CDR3 region: CSALSPANTGELFF. The CDR3 nucleotides read TGCAGTGCCCTTAGCCCGGCGAACACCGGGGAGCTGTTTTTT.

The rearrangement links TRBV18 to TRBJ2-3; possible D gene TRBD1, 6 bases. The CDR3 contains 17 residues. Looked up from germline, CDR1 is KGHSH and CDR2 is LQKENI. V was cut by 3 bases and J by 0 bases, with 16 bases left in between. The CDR3 nucleotides read TGTGCCAGCTCACCGCGTCGGGACACCTCTAGCACAGATACGCAGTATTTT. This translates into CASSPRRDTSSTDTQYF. Based on the CDR3 plus reference TRBV18 and TRBJ2-3, the full variable domain is NAGVMQNPRHLVRRRGQEARLRCSPMKGHSHVYWYRQLPEEGLKFMVYLQKENIIDESGMPKERFSAEFPKEGPSILRIQQVVRGDSAAYFCASSPRRDTSSTDTQYFGPGTRLTVL.

This sequence joins TRBV29-1 and TRBJ2-7, with D possibly matching TRBD1 (6 bases). The ends were cut back, 6 bases at V and 3 bases at J, with 12 bases in the middle. Germline values: CDR1 SQVTM, CDR2 ANQGSEA. The CDR3 has 12 residues. In DNA form, the CDR3 reads TGCAGCGTCGGACAGACTTTCTACGAGCAGTACTTC. Translation gives CSVGQTFYEQYF.

This clonotype occurred a few times. This rearrangement joins TRBV20-1 to TRBJ2-7, with TRBD1 identical over 7 bases. CDR3 length equals 16 residues. With V trimmed by 1 base and J by 2 bases, 11 bases remained unmatched. CDR1 DFQATT and CDR2 SNEGSKA come from the germline V gene (reference sequence). CDR3 sequence (DNA): TGCAGTGCTAGAGTTTTAACAGGGGTCCAACCCTACGAGCAGTACTTC. Translation: CSARVLTGVQPYEQYF.

The chain has TRBV7-8 and TRBJ2-3; no firm D call. V was cut by 3 bases and J by 1 base, with 5 bases left in between. The CDR3 spans 13 residues. Germline-derived CDR1 and CDR2 are SGHVS and FQNEAQ. CDR3 sequence: CASSFLRTDTQYF. The DNA for the CDR3 is TGTGCCAGCAGCTTTCTCCGCACAGATACGCAGTATTTT.